This TCR beta chain was captured by sequencing in a study of response to subunit inactivated influenza vaccine. Study-level findings and limits: Authors suggested each seasonal influenza vaccination recruits few new T cells.

TCRdb called the RT-PCR reads again in MiXCR, with one record for every CDR3 protein. Of fewer than 600,000 distinct CDR3 sequences in the sample, approximately 7.3% were seen once. CDR1 and CDR2 from the germline V gene are LGHDT and YNNKEL (reference sequence). Trimming at V came to 4 bases and at J to 4 bases, leaving 5 bases not matched to a gene. The CDR3 is 15 residues long. In its sample, this clonotype was seen many times. What it binds is not known. This TCR came from a man between 50 and 69 years old who received an inactivated influenza vaccine. The sequencing used PBMCs from blood, collected around 25 months after vaccination. This sequence joins TRBV3-1 and TRBJ2-5; TRBD2 matches 11 bases. CDR3 sequence: CASSPAGLAGETQYF. The CDR3 DNA sequence: TGTGCCAGCAGCCCGGCCGGACTAGCGGGAGAGACCCAGTACTTC.